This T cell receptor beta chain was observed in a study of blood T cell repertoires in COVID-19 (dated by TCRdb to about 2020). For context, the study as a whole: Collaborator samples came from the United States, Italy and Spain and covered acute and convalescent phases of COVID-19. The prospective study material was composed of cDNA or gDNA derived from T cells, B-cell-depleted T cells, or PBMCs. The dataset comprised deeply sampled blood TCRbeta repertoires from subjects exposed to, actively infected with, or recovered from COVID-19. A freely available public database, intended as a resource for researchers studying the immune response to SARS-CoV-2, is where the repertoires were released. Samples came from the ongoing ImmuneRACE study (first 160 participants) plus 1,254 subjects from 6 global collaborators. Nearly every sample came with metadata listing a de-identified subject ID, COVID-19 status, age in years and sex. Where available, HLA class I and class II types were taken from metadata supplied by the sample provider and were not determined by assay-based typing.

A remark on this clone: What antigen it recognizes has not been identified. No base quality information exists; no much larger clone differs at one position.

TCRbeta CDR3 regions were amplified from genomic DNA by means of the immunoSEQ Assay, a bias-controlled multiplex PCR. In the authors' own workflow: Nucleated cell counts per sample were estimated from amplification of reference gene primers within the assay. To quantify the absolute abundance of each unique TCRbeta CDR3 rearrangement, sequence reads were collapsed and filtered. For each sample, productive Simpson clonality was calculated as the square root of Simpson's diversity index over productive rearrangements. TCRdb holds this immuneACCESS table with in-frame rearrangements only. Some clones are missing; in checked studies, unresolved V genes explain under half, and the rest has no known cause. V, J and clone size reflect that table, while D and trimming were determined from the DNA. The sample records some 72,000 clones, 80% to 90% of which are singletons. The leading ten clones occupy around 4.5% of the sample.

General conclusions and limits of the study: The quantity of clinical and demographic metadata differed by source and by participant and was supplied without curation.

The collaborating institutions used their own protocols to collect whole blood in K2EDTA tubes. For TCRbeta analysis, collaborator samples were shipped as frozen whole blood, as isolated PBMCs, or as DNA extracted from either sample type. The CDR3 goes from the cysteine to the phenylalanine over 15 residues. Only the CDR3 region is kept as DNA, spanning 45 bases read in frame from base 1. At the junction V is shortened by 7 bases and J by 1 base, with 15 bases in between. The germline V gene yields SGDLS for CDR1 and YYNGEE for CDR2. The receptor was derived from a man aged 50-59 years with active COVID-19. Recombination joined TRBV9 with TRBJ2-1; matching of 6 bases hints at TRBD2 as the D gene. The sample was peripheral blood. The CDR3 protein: CASAMGRLSYNEQFF. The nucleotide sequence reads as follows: TGTGCCAGCGCAATGGGGAGGTTATCCTACAATGAGCAGTTCTTC.